These 24 T cell receptor beta chains came from one sample sequenced in a study of T cell repertoires and Cas9 in healthy adults. Profiling relied on immunoSEQ multiplex PCR, and the TCRdb table lists in-frame clones only, not all of them. The data hold 22,000 or so clones, with about nine tenths observed a single time. Sequencing used CD4+ effector T cells (CD127+, CD25-, CD137-, CD154-) from PBMCs; culture status not recorded. These receptor sequences come from a human donor in good health.

The chain carries TRBV6-5 and TRBJ1-2; D unclear. V was shortened by 6 bases and J by 4 bases, with 9 bases between the two germline ends. This CDR3 has 12 residues. Germline CDR1 MNHEY, CDR2 SVGAGI. This chain's CDR3 is CASSHRPYGYTF. CDR3 coding DNA: TGTGCCAGCAGCCACCGCCCCTATGGCTACACCTTC.

This chain connects TRBV19 to TRBJ2-3; 9 bases match TRBD2. Germline CDR1 LNHDA, CDR2 SQIVND (reference sequence). The junction had 9 bases not matched to a gene; V was cut back by 3 bases and J by 2 bases. CDR3 size: 17 residues. The DNA for the CDR3 is TGTGCCAGTAGTATTAGCGGGAGCAGGATTCCCACAGATACGCAGTATTTT. This encodes CASSISGSRIPTDTQYF.

The genes are TRBV19 and TRBJ1-5; 7 bases map to TRBD1. Germline V gene sequence: CDR1 LNHDA, CDR2 SQIVND (reference sequence). This CDR3 is 15 amino acids long. J lost 4 bases, V lost 5 bases, and 8 bases had no gene match. CDR3 sequence reads: CASSLEGQWNQPQHF. The DNA for the CDR3 is TGTGCCAGTAGTTTGGAGGGACAGTGGAATCAGCCCCAGCATTTT.

The chain employs TRBV7-8 and TRBJ1-3, with D possibly TRBD1 on 5 matching bases. The ends were cut back, 2 bases at V and 2 bases at J, with 10 bases in the middle. This CDR3 is built from 15 residues. The germline CDR1 and CDR2 sequences are SGHVS and FQNEAQ. In nucleotides, the CDR3 is TGTGCCAGCAGCTTATCGCAGGGAACTGGAAACACCATATATTTT. Translation gives CASSLSQGTGNTIYF.

This clone was counted once. V and J are TRBV5-6 and TRBJ1-1; D is uncertain. This CDR3 has 14 amino acids. The germline gives CDR1 SGHDT, CDR2 YYEEEE. The V gene lost 4 bases and the J gene lost 0 bases, with 10 bases spanning the gap. Here the CDR3 reads CASSPISMNTEAFF. The CDR3 DNA sequence: TGTGCCAGCAGCCCCATCAGCATGAACACTGAAGCTTTCTTT.

V is TRBV11-2 and J is TRBJ2-1, with TRBD1 matching 9 bases. CDR3 length equals 18 residues. J lost 5 bases, V lost 3 bases, and 14 bases had no gene match. Germline values: CDR1 SGHAT, CDR2 FQNNGV. CDR3: CASSLGSGGTGFDNEQFF. CDR3 DNA: TGTGCCAGCAGCTTGGGGTCCGGGGGGACAGGGTTTGACAATGAGCAGTTCTTC.

The chain uses TRBV7-7 and TRBJ2-3, with D maybe TRBD1 (5 bases). CDR3 size: 15 residues. Germline-derived CDR1 and CDR2 are SSHAT and FNYEAQ (reference sequence). The V end lost 1 base, the J end lost 2 bases, and 10 bases lay between the germline ends. The CDR3 sequence: CASSLDSGLTDTQYF. Written as DNA, the CDR3 is TGTGCCAGCAGCTTAGATTCAGGGCTCACAGATACGCAGTATTTT.

In its sample, this clone was seen once. This sequence joins TRBV5-1 and TRBJ1-3; the D gene is possibly TRBD1 (6 bases). The CDR3 length is 16 residues. Trimming cost V 0 bases and J 3 bases, with 13 bases left between them. Germline-derived CDR1 and CDR2 are SGHRS and YFSETQ. The CDR3 spells CASSLETQGIGNTIYF. The CDR3 DNA reads as TGCGCCAGCAGCTTGGAGACACAGGGTATTGGAAACACCATATATTTT.

CDR3 region: CASSSVTVSSYNEQFF. DNA for the CDR3: TGCGCCAGCAGCTCGGTGACGGTTAGCTCCTACAATGAGCAGTTCTTC. V is TRBV5-1 and J is TRBJ2-1; no reliable D call. V lost 3 bases and J lost 0, with 13 bases in between. Germline V CDR1 and CDR2: SGHRS, YFSETQ. This CDR3 has 16 residues.

The chain couples TRBV11-2 to TRBJ2-1; either TRBD1 or TRBD2 may supply D (5 bases each). This CDR3 spans 11 amino acids. Germline loops: CDR1 SGHAT, CDR2 FQNNGV. Trimming left V 5 bases short and J 16 bases short, with 15 bases between. The CDR3 is CASSRRDRAFF. Written as DNA, the CDR3 is TGTGCCAGCAGCCGCCGGGACCGCGCCTTCTTC.

Details on this clone: Other DNA sequences in the sample encode the same CDR3. The V and J genes are TRBV7-9 and TRBJ2-5; tentatively, D is TRBD2 (6 bases). The CDR3 is 13 amino acids. Germline V gene data show CDR1 as SEHNR and CDR2 as FQNEAQ (reference sequence). Trimming removed 3 bases at V and 2 bases at J, with 7 bases between. DNA for the CDR3: TGTGCCAGCAGCTTGGGGGGTCAAGAGACCCAGTACTTC. This translates into CASSLGGQETQYF. The entire variable domain, with the rest obtained from reference TRBV7-9 and TRBJ2-5, is as follows: DTGVSQNPRHKITKRGQNVTFRCDPISEHNRLYWYRQTLGQGPEFLTYFQNEAQLEKSRLLSDRFSAERPKGSFSTLEIQRTEQGDSAMYLCASSLGGQETQYFGPGTRLLVL.

This clone has more than one count but fewer than ten. The CDR3 spells CASSLNQGILAKNIQYF. The DNA of the CDR3 is TGCGCCAGCAGCCTTAACCAGGGGATACTAGCCAAAAACATTCAGTACTTC. V and J are TRBV4-3 and TRBJ2-4; TRBD1 might be the D (6 bases). CDR1 and CDR2 (germline): LGHNA, YSLEER. The CDR3 is made up of 17 amino acids. V was pared by 4 bases and J by 0 bases, with 16 bases between.

The chain is built from TRBV28 and TRBJ2-7, with D possibly being TRBD1 (5 bases). The CDR3 is 13 residues long. V lost 10 bases to trimming and J lost 6 bases, with 19 bases between them. Germline CDR1 MDHEN, CDR2 SYDVKM. CDR3 DNA: TGTGCCACCAGGACCTCAGGGTTGGGCGAGCAGTACGTC. Its translation is CATRTSGLGEQYV.

The chain has TRBV28 and TRBJ2-7; 7 bases line up with TRBD2. Germline trimming cut 5 bases from V and 4 bases from J; bases unmatched to any gene: 11. Germline-derived CDR1 and CDR2 are MDHEN and SYDVKM. This CDR3 contains 15 residues. CDR3 DNA: TGTGCCAGCAGTCCCGCGGAGCTAGCGGTATACGAGCAGTACGTC. This gives the protein CASSPAELAVYEQYV.

J is TRBJ1-1 and V is TRBV11-3; TRBD1 might be the D (5 bases). CDR1 is SGHNT and CDR2 is YENEEA in the germline V gene. This CDR3 has 17 amino acids. Trimming shortened V by 1 base and J by 0 bases, and 15 bases separated the two germline ends. The DNA for the CDR3 is TGTGCCAGCAGCTTAGTGGGGGTTGGTCACATGAACACTGAAGCTTTCTTT. As protein: CASSLVGVGHMNTEAFF.

This chain uses TRBV28 with TRBJ2-5; D call uncertain. Trimming removed 6 bases at V and 4 bases at J, with 18 bases between. Germline V gene data show CDR1 as MDHEN and CDR2 as SYDVKM. This CDR3 spans 15 amino acids. CDR3 protein: CASSSAVSYGETQYF. The CDR3 DNA reads TGTGCCAGCAGCTCCGCGGTCTCTTACGGAGAGACCCAGTACTTC.

This chain joins TRBV6-6 and TRBJ2-7; possible D gene TRBD1, 6 bases. CDR1 and CDR2 (germline): MNHNY, SVGAGI (reference sequence). This CDR3 region has 14 residues. The V end was cut by 2 bases, the J end by 4 bases, with 12 bases between. The CDR3 region has the DNA TGTGCCAGCAGTTACCCGGACAGAGGTTACGAGCAGTACTTC. Amino acids: CASSYPDRGYEQYF.

The chain combines TRBV18 with TRBJ2-5, with D perhaps given as TRBD1 or TRBD2 (5 bases each). Trimming took 0 bases from V and 4 from J, leaving 12 bases between them. The CDR3 is 15 amino acids. Germline CDR1 KGHSH, CDR2 LQKENI. The CDR3 spells CASSPPGPTLETQYF. CDR3 coding DNA: TGTGCCAGCTCACCACCGGGACCCACACTAGAGACCCAGTACTTC.

The rearrangement uses TRBV6-5 and TRBJ2-5; 10 bases line up with TRBD1. CDR1 is MNHEY and CDR2 is SVGAGI in the germline V gene. This CDR3 has 14 amino acids. Losses at the gene ends were 5 bases for V and 5 bases for J; bases not matched to a gene: 5. The CDR3 is CASSDRGPRETQYF. The CDR3 DNA reads as TGTGCCAGCAGTGACAGGGGGCCTAGGGAGACCCAGTACTTC.

V is TRBV27 and J is TRBJ1-4, with a weak D call TRBD1 (5 bases). Germline lookup yields CDR1 MNHEY and CDR2 SMNVEV (reference sequence). This CDR3 spans 17 amino acids. V was cut by 0 bases and J by 8 bases, with 19 bases left in between. Written as DNA, the CDR3 is TGTGCCAGCAGTTTATCGCCCAGGGCTCCGTCTCGCGAAAAACTGTTTTTT. Translating it yields CASSLSPRAPSREKLFF.

The rearrangement links TRBV7-6 to TRBJ1-2; D unresolved. The CDR3 spans 13 residues. V gave up 6 bases and J gave up 8 bases, with 16 bases separating them. Germline loops: CDR1 SGHVS, CDR2 FNYEAQ. CDR3 sequence reads: CASSQPSGVGYTF. In nucleotides, the CDR3 is TGTGCCAGCAGTCAACCATCCGGGGTCGGCTACACCTTC.

V gene TRBV7-9 combines with J gene TRBJ2-1; unclear D gene. The V and J ends lost 3 bases and 0 bases respectively, with 9 bases between them. Germline CDR1 is SEHNR and CDR2 is FQNEAQ (reference sequence). This CDR3 has 15 amino acids. In DNA, the CDR3 is TGTGCCAGCAGCTTCGTCCCCAGCTCCTACAATGAGCAGTTCTTC. Translated: CASSFVPSSYNEQFF. Full variable domain (rest looked up from reference TRBV7-9 and TRBJ2-1): DTGVSQNPRHKITKRGQNVTFRCDPISEHNRLYWYRQTLGQGPEFLTYFQNEAQLEKSRLLSDRFSAERPKGSFSTLEIQRTEQGDSAMYLCASSFVPSSYNEQFFGPGTRLTVL.

This clone was observed once. This chain connects TRBV13 to TRBJ2-5; 7 nucleotides match TRBD1. Germline V gene sequence: CDR1 PRHDT, CDR2 FYEKMQ (reference sequence). V shed 2 bases, J shed 5 bases, and the junction held 5 bases outside the gene matches. This CDR3 spans 14 amino acids. CDR3: CASSLSQGVETQYF. The DNA of the CDR3 is TGTGCCAGCAGCTTATCCCAGGGGGTGGAGACCCAGTACTTC. The entire variable domain, with the rest obtained from reference TRBV13 and TRBJ2-5, is as follows: AAGVIQSPRHLIKEKRETATLKCYPIPRHDTVYWYQQGPGQDPQFLISFYEKMQSDKGSIPDRFSAQQFSDYHSELNMSSLELGDSALYFCASSLSQGVETQYFGPGTRLLVL.

This clone was counted once. The genes are TRBV7-2 and TRBJ1-4; unclear D gene. Germline CDR1 is SGHTA and CDR2 is FQGNSA. The CDR3 is made up of 13 amino acids. V was cut by 2 bases and J by 4 bases, with 5 bases left in between. CDR3 sequence: CASSLFGNEKLFF. The CDR3 nucleotides are TGTGCCAGCAGCTTATTTGGTAATGAAAAACTGTTTTTT.